This passage covers 17 T cell receptor beta chains from one sample sequenced in a study of molecular identifiers for immune sequencing clone quantification (dated by TCRdb to 2016 to 2019). The library was produced with PCR. Sequencing instrument: Illumina HiSeq 4000. The public reads were reprocessed in TCRdb via fastp at Q25 and MiXCR, keeping in-frame beta chains. Each record represents a unique CDR3 protein, reported with the most common genes and DNA among its rows. The sample profile shows 8,500 to 11,000 distinct CDR3 sequences; around 17% of them were found once. The ten top clones hold around 2% of the sample. The sequenced sample consisted of naive CD8+ T cells from blood, with Jurkat cell RNA spiked in. Taken with the paper, the label for cell subset or site translates to: FACS-sorted CD8+CD4-CCR7+CD45RA+ naive T cells. Source of these receptors: a human donor in good health. Some libraries in this study had Jurkat cell RNA spiked in.

This clonotype showed up many times. J is TRBJ2-1 and V is TRBV11-2, with D unresolved. CDR1 and CDR2 (germline): SGHAT, FQNNGV. This CDR3 spans 13 amino acids. Deletions cut 6 bases from V and 8 bases from J, with 14 bases between. CDR3 DNA sequence: TGTGCCAGCAGTCTTGTATCAGTCGATGAGCAGTTCTTC. This translates into CASSLVSVDEQFF.

Of note for this clonotype: A read error may explain this, as a much larger clone is one base away. The genes are TRBV11-3 and TRBJ2-1, with D possibly TRBD2 on 5 matching bases. CDR1 SGHNT and CDR2 YENEEA come from the germline V gene. The CDR3 runs 12 residues. In DNA form, the CDR3 reads TGTGCCAGCAGCTTAGCGGGGAATGAGAAGTTCTTC. It codes for CASSLAGNEKFF.

This clonotype was found a few times. It may be a read error: a sequence one base away is much more abundant. The CDR3 sequence is CASSCLGRLYEQYF. As DNA, the CDR3 is TGTGCCAGCAGTTGTTTGGGACGATTATACGAGCAGTACTTC. This rearrangement joins TRBV6-5 to TRBJ2-7; D possibly uses TRBD1 or TRBD2 (5 bases each). Germline V gene sequence: CDR1 MNHEY, CDR2 SVGAGI. Trimming removed 4 bases from V and 4 bases from J, with 14 bases in between. The CDR3 has 14 amino acids.

This clonotype appeared many times. This chain joins TRBV27 and TRBJ1-1; D not certain. V lost 2 bases to trimming and J lost 2 bases, with 24 bases between them. CDR1 is MNHEY, CDR2 SMNVEV, per germline (reference sequence). This CDR3 comprises 19 residues. In DNA form, the CDR3 reads TGTGCCAGCAGTTTACCTCCCCAACTTGGACGGAAAAAAAACACTGAAGCTTTCTTT. This codes for CASSLPPQLGRKKNTEAFF.

The rearrangement uses TRBV23-1 and TRBJ1-1, with D perhaps matching TRBD1 (5 bases). TRBV23-1 is an open reading frame whose function is uncertain. The length of the CDR3 is 16 residues. The germline V and J ends were trimmed by 7 bases and 0 bases, with 18 bases remaining between them. The CDR3: CASTRPSMGVNTEAFF. The CDR3 DNA follows: TGCGCCAGCACCCGACCCAGTATGGGGGTGAACACTGAAGCTTTCTTT.

In this sample, this clonotype turned up many times. The chain is built from TRBV29-1 and TRBJ2-5; unclear D gene. CDR3 length: 15 amino acids. Between the trimmed V and J ends, which lost 3 bases and 5 bases, there was a span of 19 bases. The germline V gene has CDR1 SQVTM and CDR2 ANQGSEA. CDR3 loop: CSVENPGHQRETQYF. CDR3 in DNA: TGCAGCGTTGAGAACCCGGGCCACCAACGCGAGACCCAGTACTTC.

Of note for this clonotype: A much larger clone differs from this one at a single base, so this may be a read error. The CDR3 does not close with the conserved phenylalanine or tryptophan, likely indicating a read error. V gene TRBV4-3 combines with J gene TRBJ2-7, with 7 bases that match TRBD2. The CDR3 totals 15 residues. With V trimmed by 1 base and J by 4 bases, 7 bases remained unmatched. Germline V gives CDR1 LGHNA, CDR2 YSLEER. The DNA of the CDR3 is TGCGCCAGCAGCCAAGTCCGCGGGAGTTCGTACGAGCAGTACTAC. Residues: CASSQVRGSSYEQYY.

This clonotype was counted at least ten times. V and J are TRBV28 and TRBJ1-1; TRBD1 matches at 7 bases. The germline CDR1 and CDR2 sequences are MDHEN and SYDVKM. V was pared by 1 base and J by 6 bases, with 5 bases of the junction left unmatched. The CDR3 length is 14 residues. CDR3 coding DNA: TGTGCCAGCAGTTTATACGGGACAGCCTCTGAAGCTTTCTTT. Its translation: CASSLYGTASEAFF. Supplemented by reference TRBV28 and TRBJ1-1, the full variable domain reads DVKVTQSSRYLVKRTGEKVFLECVQDMDHENMFWYRQDPGLGLRLIYFSYDVKMKEKGDIPEGYSVSREKKERFSLILESASTNQTSMYLCASSLYGTASEAFFGQGTRLTVV.

Turning to this clonotype: A much larger clone sits a single nucleotide away, making a read error possible. The chain joins TRBV11-2 to TRBJ2-5, with D tentatively TRBD1 or TRBD2 (5 bases each). This CDR3 contains 12 residues. Germline assignment: CDR1 SGHAT and CDR2 FQNNGV. Here the CDR3 reads CACSRWGTAQYF. CDR3 bases: TGTGCCTGCAGCCGCTGGGGGACCGCCCAGTACTTC.

Comment on this clonotype: A single base separates this from a much larger clone, so it may be a read error. CDR3 sequence reads: CASSSRLLTSYEQYF. The CDR3 DNA sequence: TGTGCCAGCAGTTCCCGACTATTAACCAGCTACGAGCAGTACTTC. This sequence joins TRBV7-2 and TRBJ2-7, with D possibly matching TRBD2 (5 bases). The CDR3 has 15 amino acids. Germline CDR1 reads SGHTA; CDR2 reads FQGNSA. The V end lost 6 bases, the J end lost 3 bases, and 18 bases lay between the germline ends.

This sequence joins TRBV11-2 and TRBJ2-2, with a possible D match to TRBD1 (6 bases). V dropped 3 bases and J dropped 6 bases, with 11 bases sitting between them. The CDR3 spans 14 residues. CDR1 is SGHAT and CDR2 is FQNNGV in the germline V gene. The DNA of the CDR3 is TGTGCCAGCAGCTTTGAAGGGGGAGCCGGGGAGCTGTTTTTT. Residues: CASSFEGGAGELFF.

This clonotype was seen ten or more times. The chain combines TRBV10-3 with TRBJ1-5; the D gene is possibly TRBD1 (6 bases). The V gene lost 0 bases and the J gene lost 7 bases, with 22 bases spanning the gap. This CDR3 is built from 18 residues. Per germline, CDR1 ENHRY and CDR2 SYGVKD. The CDR3 coding sequence is TGTGCCATCAGTGAGTCCTCCTCAGGGGTAGGGCCGTGGCAGCCCCAGCATTTT. This codes for CAISESSSGVGPWQPQHF.

With respect to this clonotype: A read error is possible here, since a much larger clone lies one base away. V gene TRBV7-9 combines with J gene TRBJ1-1, with a possible D match to TRBD1 (5 bases). From germline, CDR1 is SEHNR and CDR2 FQNEAQ (reference sequence). CDR3 size: 11 residues. The germline V and J ends were trimmed by 11 bases and 5 bases, with 12 bases remaining between them. The CDR3 sequence is CACIRQTEAFF. CDR3 nucleotide sequence: TGTGCCTGCATCAGACAGACTGAAGCTTTCTTT. The complete variable domain, with remaining parts taken from reference TRBV7-9 and TRBJ1-1, reads DTGVSQNPRHKITKRGQNVTFRCDPISEHNRLYWYRQTLGQGPEFLTYFQNEAQLEKSRLLSDRFSAERPKGSFSTLEIQRTEQGDSAMYLCACIRQTEAFFGQGTRLTVV.

This clonotype was observed at least ten times. The chain joins TRBV5-8 to TRBJ1-5; D is perhaps TRBD1 (5 bases). Germline CDR1 reads SGHTS; CDR2 reads YDEGEE. The V and J ends lost 4 bases and 5 bases respectively, with 16 bases between them. The CDR3 runs 15 residues. The CDR3 reads CASSQNSMGDQPQHF. CDR3 bases: TGTGCCAGCAGCCAAAATTCGATGGGGGATCAGCCCCAGCATTTT.

This clonotype was counted a few times. Just one base apart from a much larger clone, this may be a read error. V gene TRBV27 combines with J gene TRBJ2-6, with a tentative D call TRBD1 (5 bases). The CDR3 consists of 14 residues. Germline CDR1 reads MNHEY; CDR2 reads SMNVEV (reference sequence). CDR3 sequence reads: CASSFFSGANVQTF. The CDR3 bases are TGTGCCAGCAGTTTCTTCTCTGGGGCCAACGTCCAGACTTTC.

The rearrangement links TRBV29-1 to TRBJ2-7; 7 bases are a match to TRBD2. The CDR3 is made up of 13 amino acids. In germline, CDR1 is SQVTM, CDR2 ANQGSEA. J was trimmed by 0 bases and V by 4 bases; bases with no gene match: 3. CDR3 in amino acids: CSVVAGVSYEQYF. The CDR3 DNA is TGCAGCGTTGTTGCGGGAGTCTCCTACGAGCAGTACTTC.

By its share, this clonotype is medium-sized. CDR3: CSARGVPSGSNEQFF. The CDR3 nucleotides are TGCAGTGCTAGAGGGGTCCCTAGCGGGAGCAATGAGCAGTTCTTC. V and J are TRBV20-1 and TRBJ2-1; TRBD2 agrees at 10 bases. The V gene end was trimmed by 1 base and the J gene end by 6 bases; junction bases not matched to a gene: 6. The CDR3 is 15 residues long. The V gene's germline CDR1 is DFQATT and CDR2 SNEGSKA (reference sequence).